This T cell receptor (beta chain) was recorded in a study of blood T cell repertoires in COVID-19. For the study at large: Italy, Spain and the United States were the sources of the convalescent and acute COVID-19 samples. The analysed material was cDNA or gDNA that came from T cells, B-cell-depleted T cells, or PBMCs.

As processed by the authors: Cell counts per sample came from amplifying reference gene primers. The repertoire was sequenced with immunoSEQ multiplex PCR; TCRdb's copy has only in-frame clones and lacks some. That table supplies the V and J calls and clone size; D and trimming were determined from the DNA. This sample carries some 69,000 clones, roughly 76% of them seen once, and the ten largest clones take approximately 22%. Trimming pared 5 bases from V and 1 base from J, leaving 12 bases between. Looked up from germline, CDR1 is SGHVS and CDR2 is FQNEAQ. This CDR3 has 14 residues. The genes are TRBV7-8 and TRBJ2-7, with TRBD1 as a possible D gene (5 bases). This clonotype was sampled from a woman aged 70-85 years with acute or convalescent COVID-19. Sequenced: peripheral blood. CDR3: CASSNRQRSYEQYF. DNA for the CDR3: TGTGCCAGCAGCAACCGACAGCGTTCCTACGAGCAGTACTTC.